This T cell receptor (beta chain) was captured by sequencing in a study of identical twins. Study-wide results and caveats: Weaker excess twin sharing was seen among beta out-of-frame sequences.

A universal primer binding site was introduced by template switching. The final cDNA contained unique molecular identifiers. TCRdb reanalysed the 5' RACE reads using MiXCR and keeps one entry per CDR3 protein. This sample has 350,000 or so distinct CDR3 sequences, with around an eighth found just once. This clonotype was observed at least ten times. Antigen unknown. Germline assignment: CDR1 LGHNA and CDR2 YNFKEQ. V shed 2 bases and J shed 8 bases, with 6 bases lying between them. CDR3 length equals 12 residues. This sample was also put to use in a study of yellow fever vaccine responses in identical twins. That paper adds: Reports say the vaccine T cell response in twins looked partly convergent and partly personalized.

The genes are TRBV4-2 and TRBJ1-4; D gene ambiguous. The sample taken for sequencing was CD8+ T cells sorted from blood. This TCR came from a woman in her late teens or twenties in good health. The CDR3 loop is CASSQLGEKLFF. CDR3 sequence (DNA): TGTGCCAGCAGCCAACTTGGGGAAAAACTGTTTTTT.